This T cell receptor (beta chain) was profiled in a study of shared clonotypes between healthy human individuals. Study observations and caveats: Shared clonotypes across all four donors exceeded non-shared ones in generation probability. Few donors limited the genetic and exposure-history diversity represented.

Note on this clone: Its antigen is still unknown.

Cells designated naive CD8 were CD45RO-negative and were positively selected for CCR7, with terminally differentiated effector memory CD45RA+ cells excluded. Investigators spread the genomic DNA of each subset evenly over several immunoSEQ plates. Each PCR replicate from the sorted subsets contained approximately 0.2 ug DNA, which is some 30,000 T cell genomes. This table comes from immunoSEQ multiplex PCR, and its TCRdb copy is limited to in-frame clones, with some not included. Of 550,000 to 750,000 clones in the sample, about 91% were seen once. The clonotype originates from a man aged 25 to 45 in good health. The sample consisted of naive CD8+ T cells sorted from blood.

The CDR3 nucleotides are TGTGCCAGCAGTCCTCTGTCCATGAACACTGAAGCTTTCTTT. Translating it yields CASSPLSMNTEAFF. The V call is TRBV27, the J call TRBJ1-1; D is undetermined. V was clipped by 5 bases and J by 0 bases, with 10 bases between them. The CDR3 runs to 14 residues. In germline, CDR1 is MNHEY, CDR2 SMNVEV (reference sequence).